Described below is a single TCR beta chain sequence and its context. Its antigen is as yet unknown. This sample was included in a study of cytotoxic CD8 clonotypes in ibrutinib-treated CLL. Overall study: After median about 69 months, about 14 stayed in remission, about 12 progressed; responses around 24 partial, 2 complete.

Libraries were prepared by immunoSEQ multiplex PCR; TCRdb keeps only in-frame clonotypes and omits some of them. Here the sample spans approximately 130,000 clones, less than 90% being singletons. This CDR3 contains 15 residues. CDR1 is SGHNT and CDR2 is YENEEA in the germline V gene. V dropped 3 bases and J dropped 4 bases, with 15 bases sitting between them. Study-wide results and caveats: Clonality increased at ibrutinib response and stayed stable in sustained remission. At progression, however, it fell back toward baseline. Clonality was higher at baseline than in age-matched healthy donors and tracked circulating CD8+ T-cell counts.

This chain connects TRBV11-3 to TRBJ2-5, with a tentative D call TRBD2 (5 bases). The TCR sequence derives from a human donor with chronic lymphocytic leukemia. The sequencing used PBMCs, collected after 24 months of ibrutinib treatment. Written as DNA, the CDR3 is TGTGCCAGCAGCTTCCGCTCGGGGATGGGAGAGACCCAGTACTTC. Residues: CASSFRSGMGETQYF.